The source of this T cell receptor beta chain is a study of cytomegalovirus exposure and HLA in healthy donors. Study results and caveats: Cytomegalovirus status, reportedly, was diagnosed with high specificity and sensitivity by the classifier. TRBV6-2, TRBV6-3 and some other V segments were excluded as indistinguishable. V- and J-gene trimming of TCR beta was linked (in a later analysis) to a missense DCLRE1C variant. Immune exposure information comprised only CMV serostatus.

V lost 1 base and J lost 0, with 4 bases in between. The CDR3 has 15 residues. Germline V lookup: CDR1 MNHNS, CDR2 SASEGT. With respect to this clone: Its target is unknown.

The PCR had 60 Vbeta and 13 Jbeta primers. The repertoire was sequenced with immunoSEQ multiplex PCR; TCRdb's copy has only in-frame clones and lacks some. The data show 45,000 to 70,000 clones, about 80% seen once. This TCR derives from a man in his fifties or sixties in good health and CMV-seronegative. The sample consisted of PBMCs. The chain couples TRBV6-1 to TRBJ2-6; D is undetermined. This CDR3 is CASSEDSSGANVLTF. The CDR3 DNA reads TGTGCCAGCAGTGAAGACAGCTCTGGGGCCAACGTCCTGACTTTC.